The next 6 T cell receptor beta chains were all read from a single sample in a study of CD8+CD57+ T cells in acquired aplastic anemia. Genomic DNA was employed as the template in profiling TCR beta VDJ and CDR3. MiXCR was run by TCRdb on the reads, yielding one entry per CDR3 protein. This table has a few hundred thousand distinct CDR3 sequences, around 30% appearing once. Patients chosen for sequencing had shown CD8+CD57+ cell expansion by flow cytometry. Sequencing used sorted CD4+, CD8+, or CD8+CD57+ T cells (not recorded which) from PBMCs. The receptors originated from a human donor with aplastic anemia.

The chain is built from TRBV24-1 and TRBJ2-5, with D maybe TRBD1 (5 bases). CDR1 is KGHDR and CDR2 is SFDVKD in the germline V gene. This CDR3 is built from 12 residues. V was cut by 5 bases and J by 4 bases, with 7 bases left in between. This CDR3 is CATSGRGETQYF. The CDR3 DNA is TGTGCCACCAGTGGTAGGGGAGAGACCCAGTACTTC.

The table lists this clonotype with many counts. This chain links TRBV10-3 with TRBJ2-7, with D possibly being TRBD2 (7 bases). Germline assignment: CDR1 ENHRY and CDR2 SYGVKD. The V and J ends lost 4 bases and 3 bases respectively, with 13 bases between them. CDR3 length: 14 amino acids. CDR3 coding DNA: TGTGCCATCAGTGGGATAGGGGGGGGCTACGAGCAGTACTTC. As protein: CAISGIGGGYEQYF.

The rearrangement uses TRBV10-2 and TRBJ2-1; either TRBD1 or TRBD2 may supply D (5 bases each). The germline gives CDR1 WSHSY, CDR2 SAAADI. The CDR3 is 15 residues long. Trimming took off 5 bases at V and 6 bases at J, with 17 bases between the two ends. CDR3 sequence (DNA): TGCGCCAGCAGTCAAGGGACCGCTAGTCGCAATGAGCAGTTCTTC. This translates into CASSQGTASRNEQFF.

This clonotype has more than one count but fewer than ten. This sequence joins TRBV15 and TRBJ1-2; D unclear. The CDR3 contains 14 residues. The germline V gene has CDR1 LNHNV and CDR2 YYDKDF (reference sequence). Trimming took off 0 bases at V and 4 bases at J, with 9 bases between the two ends. CDR3: CATSRDLSSYGYTF. CDR3 DNA sequence: TGTGCCACCAGCAGAGATCTTAGCAGCTATGGCTACACCTTC.

The chain carries TRBV6-1 and TRBJ2-2; 8 nucleotides line up with TRBD2. The CDR3 loop spans 16 amino acids. CDR1 MNHNS and CDR2 SASEGT come from the germline V gene. The trim removed 6 bases at V and 2 bases at J, leaving 8 bases unmatched. Written as DNA, the CDR3 is TGTGCCAGCAGCCTTGCGCGGGGGGCCAACACCGGGGAGCTGTTTTTT. This codes for CASSLARGANTGELFF.

In its sample, this clonotype was seen many times. V gene TRBV20-1 combines with J gene TRBJ1-1; weak D call: TRBD1 (5 bases). The ends were cut back, 0 bases at V and 5 bases at J, with 13 bases in the middle. This CDR3 contains 14 residues. Germline assignment: CDR1 DFQATT and CDR2 SNEGSKA (reference sequence). The CDR3 DNA sequence: TGCAGTGCTAGAGATGCGTCAGGGTGGACTGAAGCTTTCTTT. The encoded protein is CSARDASGWTEAFF.